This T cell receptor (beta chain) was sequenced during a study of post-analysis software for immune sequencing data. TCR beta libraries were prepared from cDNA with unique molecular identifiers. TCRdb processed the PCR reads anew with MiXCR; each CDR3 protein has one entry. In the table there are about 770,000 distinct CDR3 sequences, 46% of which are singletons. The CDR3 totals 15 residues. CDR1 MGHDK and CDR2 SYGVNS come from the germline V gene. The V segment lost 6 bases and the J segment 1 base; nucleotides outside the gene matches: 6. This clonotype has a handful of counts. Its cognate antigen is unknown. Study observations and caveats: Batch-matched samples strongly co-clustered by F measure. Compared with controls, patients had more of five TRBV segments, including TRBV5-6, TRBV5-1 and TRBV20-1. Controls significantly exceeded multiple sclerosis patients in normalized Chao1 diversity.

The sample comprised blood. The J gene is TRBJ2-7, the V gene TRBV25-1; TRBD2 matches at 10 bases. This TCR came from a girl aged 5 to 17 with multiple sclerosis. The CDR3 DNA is TGTGCCAGCAGAAAAGGGACTAGCGAATCCTACGAGCAGTACTTC. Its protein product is CASRKGTSESYEQYF.